This TCR beta chain was found in a study of blood T cell repertoires in COVID-19. About the research overall: Both acute and convalescent COVID-19 samples were obtained from the United States, Italy and Spain. Sources were T cells, B-cell-depleted T cells, or PBMCs; the material itself was cDNA or gDNA.

Authors' methods: Amplification from reference gene primers served as the basis for estimated nucleated cell counts. Sequenced by immunoSEQ multiplex PCR; TCRdb stores in-frame clones only, minus some. V and J calls and clone size are given by that table; D and trimming were obtained from the DNA. The repertoire holds around 130,000 clones, approximately 80% seen once, with about 12% in the top ten. This sequence originates from a woman aged 60-75 years with acute or convalescent COVID-19. The sample was peripheral blood.

CDR3 sequence (DNA): TGTGCCAGCAGCCAGGGGGGTGGTAGCGAAAAACTGTTTTTT. Translation gives CASSQGGGSEKLFF. The chain combines TRBV3-1 (or the pseudogene TRBV3-2) with TRBJ1-4; D possibly corresponds to TRBD1 (5 bases). This CDR3 has 14 residues. Germline V gene lookup returns CDR1 LGHDT and CDR2 YNNKEL (reference sequence). The V end lost 3 bases, the J end lost 8 bases, and 13 bases lay between the germline ends.